This TCR beta chain is drawn from a study of persistence of HIV-infected CD4 T cells. Study observations and caveats: Degenerate expanded CDR3beta sequences were enriched among CMV- and Gag-responding cells. Rare CMV-responding cells carrying HIV-1 proviruses were not analyzed separately for TCR.

This was the immunoSEQ version 4 assay in survey mode. TCRdb's copy holds only in-frame clones and misses some; the assay was immunoSEQ multiplex PCR. The repertoire consists of over 10,000 clones, with roughly 62% occurring once and the leading ten covering less than 9%. Cells were stimulated with overlapping HIV-1 Gag 15-mer peptides. CD4+ T cells upregulating both CD40 ligand and CD69 were sorted as responding cells. Adults with HIV-1 started suppressive ART while chronically infected. Inclusion required CMV-positive serology and CD4+ counts above 400 cells/uL. This clone is a singleton in its sample. Its matching antigen is unknown. The material sequenced was CD4+ T cells sorted from PBMCs after roughly 20-hour stimulation, taken from a patient who received antiretroviral therapy. This TCR was sampled from an adult man with HIV who was CMV-seropositive.

The CDR3 is CASSPSERGVNYEQYF. CDR3 DNA sequence: TGTGCCAGCAGCCCCTCAGAGCGGGGGGTTAACTACGAGCAGTACTTC. The chain joins TRBV7-9 to TRBJ2-7; 9 positions agree with TRBD2. Germline-derived CDR1 and CDR2 are SEHNR and FQNEAQ (reference sequence). The CDR3 is made up of 16 amino acids. After removal of 5 bases from V and 3 bases from J, the junction contained 11 bases not matched to a gene.